These T cell receptor beta chains were read from a single sample in a study of OX40 agonist ivuxolimab in advanced cancers. Using immunoSEQ multiplex PCR, the repertoire was profiled, and TCRdb retains in-frame clones only, with some absent. Of fewer than 100,000 clones in the sample, roughly nine tenths are singletons; the top ten hold roughly 0.79%. The sample consisted of CD4+ or CD8+ T cells sorted from blood, taken in a trial of the OX40 agonist ivuxolimab. These TCRs come from an adult with an advanced solid tumor such as melanoma, head and neck, liver or kidney cancer. Each CDR3 is given with its conserved first and last residue. The D gene is left open where the match is weak. Not all rows give a size; the values are once, few, many and, for expanded clones, a class.

J gene,clone size,D gene,V gene,CDR3 DNA,CDR3 protein
TRBJ2-1,NA,NA,TRBV7-9,TGTGCCAGCAGCTTTCAGGGGTCGGGTGAGCAGTTCTTC,CASSFQGSGEQFF
TRBJ1-6,NA,NA,TRBV25-1,TGTGCCAGCAGGAAGGGGACGGAGAATTCACCCCTCCACTTT,CASRKGTENSPLHF
TRBJ1-1,NA,TRBD1,TRBV5-1,TGCGCCAGCAGCTTAGGGGACAGGCACGCTGAAGCTTTCTTT,CASSLGDRHAEAFF
TRBJ2-3,once,TRBD2,TRBV7-2,TGTGCCAGCAGCTTTCGACTAGCGGGGGCCCCGCGGGATACGCAGTATTTT,CASSFRLAGAPRDTQYF
TRBJ2-2,once,NA,TRBV10-1,TGCGCCAGCAGTGATCAGACGAACACCGGGGAGCTGTTTTTT,CASSDQTNTGELFF
TRBJ2-5,NA,TRBD2,TRBV5-1,TGCGCCAGCAGCTTTGGAGGCGGGGGAGAAGAGACCCAGTACTTC,CASSFGGGGEETQYF
TRBJ2-2,NA,TRBD2,TRBV5-1,TGCGCCAGCAGCTTGGAGACTAGCGGGTCCCCCGACACCGGGGAGCTGTTTTTT,CASSLETSGSPDTGELFF
TRBJ1-1,NA,NA,TRBV6-5,TGTGCCAGCAGACGCCAGGGGAAAGCTTTCTTT,CASRRQGKAFF
TRBJ2-1,once,NA,TRBV5-6,TGTGCCAGCAGCCCCCTGACAGAGAGCTCCTACAATGAGCAGTTCTTC,CASSPLTESSYNEQFF
TRBJ2-5,NA,NA,TRBV2,TGTGCCAGCGGAAGGGACGAGACCCAGTACTTC,CASGRDETQYF
TRBJ2-1,NA,TRBD2,TRBV28,TGTGCCAGCAGGGAAATAGCGGGAGGATTAGGTTCCTACAATGAGCAGTTCTTC,CASREIAGGLGSYNEQFF
TRBJ1-2,NA,NA,TRBV7-3,TGTGCCAGCAGCCAGAGCCCAGGGATTGGCGGCTACACCTTC,CASSQSPGIGGYTF
TRBJ1-1,NA,NA,TRBV18,TGTGCCAGCTCGACGCATCCAGCAGGGAACACTGAAGCTTTCTTT,CASSTHPAGNTEAFF
TRBJ1-1,NA,TRBD1,TRBV19,TGTGCCAGTAGTATATTAAACAGGGGGCTCAACACTGAAGCTTTCTTT,CASSILNRGLNTEAFF
TRBJ1-5,NA,NA,TRBV12-2,TGTGCAAGTCGCTTACCGATTCAGCCCCAGCATTTT,CASRLPIQPQHF
TRBJ2-1,NA,NA,TRBV7-3,TGTGCCAGCAGCTCAGGGACTTGGGGCTACAATGAGCAGTTCTTC,CASSSGTWGYNEQFF
TRBJ2-7,NA,TRBD1,TRBV29-1,TGCAGCGTTGAAATCAGGGGGCCCCCCTACGAGCAGTACTTC,CSVEIRGPPYEQYF
TRBJ1-4,NA,NA,TRBV28,TGTGCCAGCAGTTTAGGAACCGGGCGTTGGTTTTTT,CASSLGTGRWFF
TRBJ1-1,NA,NA,TRBV6-5,TGTGCCAGCAGCTCCTCAAGCCAAGCTTTCTTT,CASSSSSQAFF
TRBJ2-2,few,TRBD2,TRBV6-5,TGTGCCAGCAGTGGGGGGAGGGCGGCCGGGGAGCTGTTTTTT,CASSGGRAAGELFF
TRBJ2-7,NA,TRBD1,TRBV5-8,TGTGCCAGCAGCCGTATACAGGGGGCGGTCGAGCAGTACTTC,CASSRIQGAVEQYF
TRBJ2-7,NA,NA,TRBV2,TGTGCCAGCAGTGAAGGTGGGGGGATTTCTTACGAGCAGTACTTC,CASSEGGGISYEQYF
TRBJ2-5,NA,NA,TRBV6-5,TGTGCCAGCATCCGAGGGTGGGGAGAGACCCAGTACTTC,CASIRGWGETQYF
TRBJ2-2,NA,NA,TRBV11-2,TGTGCCAGCAGCTTAAACCCGAGGGGGACCGGGGAGCTGTTTTTT,CASSLNPRGTGELFF
TRBJ1-1,NA,TRBD1,TRBV7-2,TGTGCCAGCAGCTTATCAGGGGGGACGGTGCCTGAAGCTTTCTTT,CASSLSGGTVPEAFF
TRBJ1-1,NA,NA,TRBV10-2,TGCGCCAGCAGTGAACCGGGAGGGACTGAAGCTTTCTTT,CASSEPGGTEAFF
TRBJ2-5,NA,NA,TRBV29-1,TGCAGCGTTGATCCCACTAGCCGAGGATTCGAGACCCAGTACTTC,CSVDPTSRGFETQYF
TRBJ2-3,once,TRBD2,TRBV30,TGTGCCTGGAGTCCCATGCGGGAGGCCGGCTACCCACGGACAGATACGCAGTATTTT,CAWSPMREAGYPRTDTQYF
TRBJ2-7,NA,NA,TRBV11-2,TGTGCCAGCAGTCGGCCGGGCTGGTACGAGCAGTACTTC,CASSRPGWYEQYF
TRBJ2-1,NA,NA,TRBV30,TGTGCCTGGAGGGCCCCTTCGGACCGCGCCACTCAGTTCTTC,CAWRAPSDRATQFF
TRBJ1-6,NA,NA,TRBV9,TGTGCCAGCAGTCAAAGGACGGAAAATTCACCCCTCCACTTT,CASSQRTENSPLHF
TRBJ1-3,NA,NA,TRBV18,TGTGCCAGCTCCGGAAACACCATATATTTT,CASSGNTIYF
TRBJ1-2,few,NA,TRBV28,TGTGCCAGCAGCCCCGTGGGGGTAGGGGGCTACACCTTC,CASSPVGVGGYTF
TRBJ2-2,NA,NA,TRBV10-3,TGTGCCATCAGTGAGACCCCGGCAGGGTACACCGGGGAGCTGTTTTTT,CAISETPAGYTGELFF
TRBJ1-4,NA,TRBD1,TRBV2,TGTGCCAGCAGTGGCCCGGGACAGGGTGTAAGATTGGATGAAAAACTGTTTTTT,CASSGPGQGVRLDEKLFF
TRBJ2-1,NA,NA,TRBV6-4,TGTGCCAGCAGCAGGACTAACGGGGGGCCCTACGAGCAGTTCTTC,CASSRTNGGPYEQFF
TRBJ2-2,NA,NA,TRBV6-5,TGTGCCAGCAGTTACTCTGGCGGAGCGAACACCGGGGAGCTGTTTTTT,CASSYSGGANTGELFF
TRBJ2-7,NA,NA,TRBV6-1,TGTGCCACCCTAGGGGGTATCATCGACGAGCAGTACTTC,CATLGGIIDEQYF
TRBJ2-1,NA,NA,TRBV10-3,TGTGCCATCAGTGAGAAGGGGGGGGGTGAGCAGTTCTTC,CAISEKGGGEQFF
TRBJ2-1,once,NA,TRBV5-1,TGCGCCAGCAGCTTGGAGGGCAGGGGCAATGAGCAGTTCTTC,CASSLEGRGNEQFF
TRBJ2-1,NA,TRBD2,TRBV19,TGTGCCAGTAGTATATCGGCGGGACTAGCCAATGAGCAGTTCTTC,CASSISAGLANEQFF
TRBJ2-2,NA,NA,TRBV27,TGTGCCAGCAGTTTTCAGCACAACACCGGGGAGCTGTTTTTT,CASSFQHNTGELFF